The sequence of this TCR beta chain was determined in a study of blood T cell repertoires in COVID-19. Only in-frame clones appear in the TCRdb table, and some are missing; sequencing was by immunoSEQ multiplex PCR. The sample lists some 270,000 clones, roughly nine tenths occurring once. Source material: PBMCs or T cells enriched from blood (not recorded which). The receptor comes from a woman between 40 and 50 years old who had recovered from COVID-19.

The CDR3 loop is CASSPTALFMNTEAFF. The CDR3 DNA sequence: TGTGCCAGTAGTCCGACAGCCCTTTTCATGAACACTGAAGCTTTCTTT. V usage is TRBV19 and J usage is TRBJ1-1; TRBD1 might be the D (5 bases). From germline, CDR1 is LNHDA and CDR2 SQIVND (reference sequence). Trimming removed 5 bases from V and 0 bases from J, with 16 bases in between. CDR3 length: 16 amino acids.